The rows below give T cell receptor beta chains drawn from one sample of a study of metastatic and nonmetastatic thyroid tumors. With MiXCR, TCRdb called clones anew from the PCR reads. The table records tens of thousands of clones, about a quarter of them present only once. What was sequenced was tumor tissue. Receptors originate from a female donor with papillary thyroid cancer or a benign thyroid nodule (not recorded which). Some clones in this sample may be carry-over from other donors' samples. The CDR3 runs from the conserved cysteine through the conserved F or W. D genes are given only for firm matches. For some rows the clone size is stated as once, few or many, or as a class when expanded; others skip it.

j_gene,d_gene,v_gene,abundance,CDR3aa,CDR3nt
TRBJ1-1,NA,TRBV6-1,few,CASGAANTEDFF,TGTGCCAGCGGAGCCGCAAACACTGAAGATTTCTTT
TRBJ2-1,TRBD1,TRBV19,medium-sized,CASSSGQEDNEQFF,TGTGCCAGTAGTTCAGGACAGGAAGATAATGAGCAGTTCTTC
TRBJ1-2,TRBD1,TRBV3-1,many,CASSHRGTGANYGYTF,TGTGCCAGCAGCCATCGCGGGACAGGGGCTAACTATGGCTACACCTTC
TRBJ1-6,NA,TRBV6-1,NA,CASSPRRLNSPLHF,TGTGCCAGCAGTCCCCGACGCTTGAATTCACCCCTCCACTTT
TRBJ2-6,NA,TRBV28,few,CASSPPGAGANVLTF,TGTGCCAGCAGTCCCCCGGGAGCTGGGGCCAACGTCCTGACTTTC
TRBJ2-3,NA,TRBV2,many,CASRGLNTDTQYF,TGTGCCAGCAGGGGACTTAACACAGATACGCAGTATTTT
TRBJ1-2,NA,TRBV2,NA,CASSDPRRDCYTF,TGTGCCAGCAGTGATCCCAGGAGAGATTGCTACACCTTC
TRBJ2-3,TRBD1,TRBV11-2,NA,CASSLDRSNTDTQYF,TGTGCCAGCAGCTTGGACAGGTCAAACACAGATACGCAGTATTTT
TRBJ1-5,TRBD1,TRBV19,few,CASILPGQGVRPQHF,TGTGCCAGTATCTTACCGGGACAGGGGGTACGTCCCCAGCATTTT
TRBJ2-1,NA,TRBV20-1,NA,CSAKDFSSYNEQFF,TGCAGTGCCAAGGACTTTAGCTCCTACAATGAGCAGTTCTTC
TRBJ2-7,NA,TRBV7-2,medium-sized,CASSLASPERGSEQYF,TGTGCCAGCAGCTTAGCGTCGCCTGAAAGAGGGTCTGAGCAGTACTTC
TRBJ1-2,TRBD1,TRBV20-1,many,CSARAPQGGGGYGYTF,TGCAGTGCTAGAGCCCCCCAGGGGGGAGGAGGCTATGGCTACACCTTC
TRBJ1-6,NA,TRBV27,few,CASIFGVSPLHF,TGTGCCAGCATTTTCGGGGTTTCACCCCTCCACTTT
TRBJ1-2,NA,TRBV28,few,CASTYGGGWDYGYTF,TGTGCCAGCACGTATGGGGGGGGCTGGGATTATGGCTACACCTTC
TRBJ1-1,NA,TRBV11-2,NA,CASSLTGLRGGTEAFF,TGTGCCAGCAGCTTAACTGGCCTTAGGGGGGGCACTGAAGCTTTCTTT
TRBJ2-1,TRBD2,TRBV4-3,NA,CASSQERSGSSYNEQFF,TGCGCCAGCAGCCAAGAGCGGAGCGGGAGCTCCTACAATGAGCAGTTCTTC
TRBJ2-4,NA,TRBV11-2,many,CASSPSTGSRNIQYF,TGTGCCAGCAGCCCCTCTACAGGGTCAAGGAACATTCAGTACTTC
TRBJ2-1,NA,TRBV5-1,NA,CASLDQSSYNEQFF,TGCGCCAGCCTTGACCAAAGCTCCTACAATGAGCAGTTCTTC
TRBJ1-6,NA,TRBV27,medium-sized,CASSLSGPPRSPLHF,TGTGCCAGCAGTTTATCGGGACCTCCTAGGTCACCCCTCCACTTT
TRBJ2-1,NA,TRBV5-5,many,CASSPSQGWEQFF,TGTGCCAGCAGCCCCTCCCAGGGTTGGGAGCAGTTCTTC
TRBJ1-1,NA,TRBV20-1,many,CSARQNTEAFF,TGCAGTGCTAGACAGAACACTGAAGCTTTCTTT
TRBJ2-1,NA,TRBV12-3/TRBV12-4,medium-sized,CASSFSYNEQFF,TGTGCCAGCAGTTTCTCCTACAATGAGCAGTTCTTC
TRBJ2-5,TRBD2,TRBV7-8,many,CASSPSVPGGGWTQYF,TGTGCCAGCAGCCCTAGCGTTCCGGGGGGTGGGTGGACCCAGTACTTC
TRBJ2-7,NA,TRBV9,NA,CASSPLAGVAYEQYF,TGTGCCAGCAGCCCGCTCGCTGGGGTGGCCTACGAGCAGTACTTC
TRBJ1-1,TRBD1,TRBV20-1,many,CSARPDRGLGTEAFF,TGCAGTGCTCGACCTGACAGGGGGCTGGGCACTGAAGCTTTCTTT
TRBJ1-3,NA,TRBV30,NA,CAWSVGGSGNTIYF,TGTGCCTGGAGTGTAGGGGGCTCTGGAAACACCATATATTTT
TRBJ2-1,NA,TRBV6-1,NA,CASIVWGTISYNEQFF,TGTGCCAGCATCGTATGGGGGACGATCTCCTACAATGAGCAGTTCTTC
TRBJ2-7,NA,TRBV20-1,medium-sized,CSARDSVRIYEQYF,TGCAGTGCTAGAGATTCCGTCCGGATCTACGAGCAGTACTTC
TRBJ2-7,NA,TRBV4-2,many,CASSQEEVAYEQYF,TGTGCCAGCAGCCAGGAGGAGGTAGCCTACGAGCAGTACTTC
TRBJ1-1,NA,TRBV20-1,NA,CSATDPLTVNTEAFF,TGCAGTGCTACCGACCCGCTGACGGTGAACACTGAAGCTTTCTTT
TRBJ2-7,NA,TRBV7-2,once,CASSPRHGSYEQYF,TGTGCCAGCAGCCCCCGACACGGCTCCTACGAGCAGTACTTC
TRBJ2-7,NA,TRBV6-1,few,CASRMTDLGNEQYF,TGTGCCAGCAGAATGACAGATTTAGGTAACGAGCAGTACTTC
TRBJ1-2,NA,TRBV2,NA,CASSDLGGSYGYTF,TGTGCCAGCAGTGATTTGGGGGGATCCTATGGCTACACCTTC
TRBJ1-2,NA,TRBV13,NA,CASSFYESGYGYTF,TGTGCCAGCAGCTTCTACGAGTCCGGCTATGGCTACACCTTC
TRBJ1-1,TRBD1,TRBV19,NA,CASIPPTGVNTEAFF,TGTGCCAGTATTCCCCCGACAGGGGTGAACACTGAAGCTTTCTTT
TRBJ2-7,NA,TRBV2,few,CASREPGRPLYEQYF,TGTGCCAGCAGAGAACCGGGACGTCCGCTCTACGAGCAGTACTTC
TRBJ2-1,NA,TRBV28,many,CASSTGTFINEQFF,TGTGCCAGCAGTACCGGGACTTTCATCAATGAGCAGTTCTTC
TRBJ2-2,NA,TRBV12-3/TRBV12-4,many,CASSHMNTGELFF,TGTGCCAGCAGTCACATGAACACCGGGGAGCTGTTTTTT
TRBJ2-5,NA,TRBV10-2,once,CASSGPEKTQYF,TGCGCCAGCAGCGGACCGGAGAAGACCCAGTACTTC
TRBJ1-2,NA,TRBV3-1,NA,CASSEQGIYGYTF,TGTGCCAGCAGTGAACAGGGTATCTATGGCTACACCTTC
TRBJ2-3,NA,TRBV29-1,many,CSSRSGLTDTQYF,TGCAGCTCCCGCTCGGGGCTCACAGATACGCAGTATTTT